This paragraph reports one T cell receptor (beta chain). The antigen remains unidentified. Looked up from germline, CDR1 is SNHLY and CDR2 is FYNNEI. The V end lost 7 bases, the J end lost 4 bases, and 22 bases lay between the germline ends. The CDR3 sequence is 16 residues long. The data were obtained in a study of siplizumab effects on memory and regulatory T cells. Whole-study findings and limits: The Treg-derived share of mappable alloreactive CD4+ clones averaged roughly 69% with siplizumab and 25% to 30% in controls. Greater diversity than memory cells seemed evident in naive T cells, which also appeared to be major alloresponse contributors.

Per sample, the assay covered 80,000 to 100,000 TCR templates. Profiling relied on immunoSEQ multiplex PCR, and the TCRdb table lists in-frame clones only, not all of them. Of over 35,000 clones in the sample, around 89% were seen once. The TCR was taken from a human donor in good health. The sequenced material came from naive CD4+ T cells sorted from blood. The chain couples TRBV2 to TRBJ2-5, with D possibly TRBD2 on 6 matching bases. The CDR3: CASTSMGVAGLETQYF. DNA for the CDR3: TGTGCCAGCACCTCTATGGGTGTTGCGGGGCTAGAGACCCAGTACTTC.